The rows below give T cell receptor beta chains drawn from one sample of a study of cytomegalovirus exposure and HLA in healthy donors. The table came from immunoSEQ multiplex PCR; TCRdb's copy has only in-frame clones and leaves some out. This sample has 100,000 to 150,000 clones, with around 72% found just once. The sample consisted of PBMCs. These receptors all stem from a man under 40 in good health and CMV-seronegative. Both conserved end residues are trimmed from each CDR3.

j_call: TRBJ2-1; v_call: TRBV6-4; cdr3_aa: ASSLLAGAGDEQF
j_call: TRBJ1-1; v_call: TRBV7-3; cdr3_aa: ASSSAGTGGVNTEAF
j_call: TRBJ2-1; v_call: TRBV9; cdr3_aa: ASSVVSHGGEQF
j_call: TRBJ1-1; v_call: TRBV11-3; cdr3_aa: ASSIGGGRTEAF
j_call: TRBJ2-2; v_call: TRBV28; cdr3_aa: ASSFIQGDYTGELF
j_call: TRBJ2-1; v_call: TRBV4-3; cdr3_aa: ASSQVLAGAWEYNEQF
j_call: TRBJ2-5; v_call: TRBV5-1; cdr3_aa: ASSLLAGGQETQY
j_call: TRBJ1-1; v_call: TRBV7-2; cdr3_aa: ASSSRTGASGTEAF
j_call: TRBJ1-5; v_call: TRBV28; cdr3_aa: ASSSTTSIQPQH
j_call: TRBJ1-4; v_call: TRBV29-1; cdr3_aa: SVQGATNEKLF
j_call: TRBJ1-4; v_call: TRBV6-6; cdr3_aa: ASSRTGRNEKLF
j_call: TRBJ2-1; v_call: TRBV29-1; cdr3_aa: SVRGWGEINEQF
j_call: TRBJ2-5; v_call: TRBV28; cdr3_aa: ASSLATVPETQY
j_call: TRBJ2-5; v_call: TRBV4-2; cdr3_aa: ASSPRTGTSVLETQY
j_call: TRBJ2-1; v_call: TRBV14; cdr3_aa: ASSHASRGRTYNEQF
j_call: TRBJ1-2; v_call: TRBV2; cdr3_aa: ASRKGAGALYGYT
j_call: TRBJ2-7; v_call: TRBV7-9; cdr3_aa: ASSFTGFEQY
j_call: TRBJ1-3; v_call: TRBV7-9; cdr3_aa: ASRDLLGVGNTIY
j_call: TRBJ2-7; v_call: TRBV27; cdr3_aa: ASSFGQGATYEQY
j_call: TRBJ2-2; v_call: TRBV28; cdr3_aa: ASSEGAGGELF
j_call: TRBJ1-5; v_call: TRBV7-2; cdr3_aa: ASSWDRGYQPQH
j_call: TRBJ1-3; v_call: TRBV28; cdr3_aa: ASSRLGATGNTIY
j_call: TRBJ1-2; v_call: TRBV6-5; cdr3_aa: ASSYGKQGARGYT
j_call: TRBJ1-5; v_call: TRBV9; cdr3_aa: ASSEGTEGTYSNQPQH
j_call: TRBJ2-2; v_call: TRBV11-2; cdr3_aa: ASSLLQGNTGELF
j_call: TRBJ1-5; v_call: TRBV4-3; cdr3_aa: ASSQVLRGPRNQPQH
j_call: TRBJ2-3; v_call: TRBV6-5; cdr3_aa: ASSASPDTQY
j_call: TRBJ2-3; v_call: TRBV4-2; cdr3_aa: ASSQDLGGGTDTQY
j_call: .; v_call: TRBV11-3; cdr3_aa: ASSSTGSHEQY
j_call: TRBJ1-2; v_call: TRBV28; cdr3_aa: ASKLGGGNYGYT
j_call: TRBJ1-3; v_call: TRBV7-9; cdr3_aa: ASGLSSGNTIY
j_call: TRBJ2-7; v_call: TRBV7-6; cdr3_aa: ASSPRPWRGGYEQY
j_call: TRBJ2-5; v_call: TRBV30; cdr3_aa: AWSVLAGETQY
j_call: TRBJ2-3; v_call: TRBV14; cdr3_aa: ASRPTSGAFGNTQY
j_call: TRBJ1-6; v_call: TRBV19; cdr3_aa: ASSRGGWGNSPLH
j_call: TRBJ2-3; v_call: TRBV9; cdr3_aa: ASSVAPTSSDTQY
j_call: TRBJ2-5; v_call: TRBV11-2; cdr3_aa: ASSQLEAETQY
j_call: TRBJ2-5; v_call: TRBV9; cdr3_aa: ASSVGLAGGTETQY
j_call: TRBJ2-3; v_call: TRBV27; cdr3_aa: ASSLIRGVGDTQY
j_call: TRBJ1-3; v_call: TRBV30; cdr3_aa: AWSVKTGFGNTIY
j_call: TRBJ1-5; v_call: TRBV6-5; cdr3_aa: ASSSTGTGNQPQH
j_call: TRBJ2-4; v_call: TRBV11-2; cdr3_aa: ASSLTGHSVGDHY
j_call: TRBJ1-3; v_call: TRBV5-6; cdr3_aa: ATINETGSLGNTIY
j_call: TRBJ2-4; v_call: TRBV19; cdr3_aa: ASTRKWLAEAPYKNIQY
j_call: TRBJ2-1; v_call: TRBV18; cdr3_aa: ASSFGGGGHNEQF
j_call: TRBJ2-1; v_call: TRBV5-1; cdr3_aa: ASSLEASGGLEQF
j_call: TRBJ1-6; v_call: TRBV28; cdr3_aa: ASSSDGASSPLH
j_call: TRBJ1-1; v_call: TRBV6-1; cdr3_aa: ASSTQGAGSKAF